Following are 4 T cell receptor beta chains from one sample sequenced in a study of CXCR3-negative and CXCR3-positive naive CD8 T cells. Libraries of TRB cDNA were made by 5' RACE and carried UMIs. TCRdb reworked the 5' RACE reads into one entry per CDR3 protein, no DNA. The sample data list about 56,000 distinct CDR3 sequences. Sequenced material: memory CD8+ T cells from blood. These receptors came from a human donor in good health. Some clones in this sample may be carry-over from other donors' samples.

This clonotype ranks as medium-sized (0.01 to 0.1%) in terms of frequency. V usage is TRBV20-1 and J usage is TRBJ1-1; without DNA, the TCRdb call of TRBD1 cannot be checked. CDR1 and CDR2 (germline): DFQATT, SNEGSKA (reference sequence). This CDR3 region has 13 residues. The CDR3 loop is CSARPRGDTEAFF.

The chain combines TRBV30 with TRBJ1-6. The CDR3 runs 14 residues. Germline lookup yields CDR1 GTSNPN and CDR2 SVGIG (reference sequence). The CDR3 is CAWGKKTGGWPLHF.

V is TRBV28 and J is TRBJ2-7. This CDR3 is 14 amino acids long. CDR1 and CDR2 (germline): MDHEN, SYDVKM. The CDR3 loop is CASSLGVLEYEQYF.

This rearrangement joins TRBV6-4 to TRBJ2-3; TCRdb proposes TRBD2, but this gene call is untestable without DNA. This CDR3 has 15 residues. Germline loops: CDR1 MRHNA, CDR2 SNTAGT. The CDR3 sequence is CASSDSSGTSGTQYF.